In this sample, the clone carrying this T cell receptor beta chain turned up a few times. The antigen remains undetermined. This entry belongs to a study of T cell repertoires in cytomegalovirus infection. Whole-study context: Both a matching HLA type and CMV infection were indicated by public TCR beta signatures.

After removal of 4 bases from V and 7 bases from J, the junction contained 11 bases not matched to a gene. The CDR3 runs 16 residues. Germline CDR1 reads LGHDT; CDR2 reads YNNKEL (reference sequence). MiXCR, applied by TCRdb to the reads, yields one record per CDR3 protein. The sample lists some 300,000 distinct CDR3 sequences; 15% to 20% were seen once. Study findings and constraints: Summed frequency of shared TCR beta families picked out CMV carriers who also had the relevant HLA. Clonotype analysis showed dominance of the ex vivo response by HLA-C-restricted CMV-specific TCR beta clonotypes.

V gene TRBV3-1 combines with J gene TRBJ2-3, with TRBD2 matching over 10 bases. The receptor comes from a human donor in good health (CMV status not recorded). Some clones in this sample may be carry-over from other donors' samples. The sample taken for sequencing was PBMCs. The DNA of the CDR3 is TGTGCCAGCAGCCCTTCTAGCGGGGGTGCCCCACATACGCAGTATTTT. Its protein is CASSPSSGGAPHTQYF.